This is a list of T cell receptor beta chains from one sample in a study of cytomegalovirus exposure and HLA in healthy donors. Some clones are missing from TCRdb's copy, which holds only in-frame ones; the method was immunoSEQ multiplex PCR. Of roughly 150,000 clones listed, about 80% are singletons. Sequences were obtained from PBMCs. These receptors came from a woman aged 40 to 49 in good health and CMV-seronegative. Each CDR3 is given with its conserved first and last residue. The D gene is left open where the match is weak. Clone size is not always given. Where it is, it says once, few, many or a class for expanded clones.

d_gene | j_gene | abundance | v_gene | CDR3nt | CDR3aa
NA | TRBJ1-5 | once | TRBV18 | TGTGCCAGCTCACTCGACAGCCTACAGCCCCAGCATTTT | CASSLDSLQPQHF
TRBD1 | TRBJ2-7 | once | TRBV29-1 | TGCAGCGTTGACGGGGGGACAGGGGGAGACTACGAGCAGTACTTC | CSVDGGTGGDYEQYF
NA | TRBJ2-7 | NA | TRBV5-1 | TGCGCCAGCAGCTTGGAGGCTAGCGTCTCCTACGAGCAGTACTTC | CASSLEASVSYEQYF
NA | TRBJ2-2 | NA | TRBV7-6 | TGTGCCAGCAGCTTAGTCGCGGGAATAAACACCGGGGAGCTGTTTTTT | CASSLVAGINTGELFF
TRBD1 | TRBJ1-1 | NA | TRBV18 | TGTGCCAGCTCACCCCCGACAGGGGTAGGGACTGAAGCTTTCTTT | CASSPPTGVGTEAFF
TRBD2 | TRBJ2-1 | NA | TRBV18 | TGTGCCAGCTCCCAGACTAGCGGGCGTAGGAACAATGAGCAGTTCTTC | CASSQTSGRRNNEQFF
NA | TRBJ2-5 | NA | TRBV29-1 | TGCAGCGTTAATTCCGGGACTGCCAAAGAGACCCAGTACTTC | CSVNSGTAKETQYF
NA | TRBJ2-3 | NA | TRBV29-1 | TGCAGCGTTGAAAGCGATCGCACAGATACGCAGTATTTT | CSVESDRTDTQYF
NA | TRBJ1-5 | once | TRBV6-6 | TGTGCCAGCAGTTACTCGCCTCACAGGGATCAGCCCCAGCATTTT | CASSYSPHRDQPQHF
NA | TRBJ1-3 | NA | TRBV28 | TGTGCCAGCAGGGACAGCTCGGGAAACACCATATATTTT | CASRDSSGNTIYF
TRBD1 | TRBJ1-4 | NA | TRBV4-1 | TGCGCCAGCAGCCAGGGGAGACAGGGGGCGAACAATGAAAAACTGTTTTTT | CASSQGRQGANNEKLFF
TRBD1 | TRBJ1-5 | NA | TRBV27 | TGTGCCAGCAGTTTAACCGGGACAGGGAATCAGCCCCAGCATTTT | CASSLTGTGNQPQHF
TRBD2 | TRBJ2-7 | NA | TRBV5-6 | TGTGCCAGCAGCTTTTACGCTCAAGGACTAGCTAAGTACGAGCAGTACTTC | CASSFYAQGLAKYEQYF
NA | TRBJ1-1 | NA | TRBV11-3 | TGTGCCAGCAGCTTAGGTGGGAAGGGGGGGGTGAACACTGAAGCTTTCTTT | CASSLGGKGGVNTEAFF
NA | TRBJ1-1 | NA | TRBV10-3 | TGTGCCATCAGCTTAGGGGGGGTTAACACTGAAGCTTTCTTT | CAISLGGVNTEAFF
TRBD1 | TRBJ2-2 | NA | TRBV19 | TGTGCCAGTACCTCTGCAGGGGGCGGTAGGGGGGAGCTGTTTTTT | CASTSAGGGRGELFF
TRBD1 | TRBJ2-1 | NA | TRBV11-2 | TGTGCCAGCAGCTTAGGGACAGGATACTACAATGAGCAGTTCTTC | CASSLGTGYYNEQFF
NA | TRBJ2-7 | NA | TRBV5-6 | TGTGCCAGCAGCCCTCCGACAGGTGCCTACGAGCAGTACTTC | CASSPPTGAYEQYF
TRBD2 | TRBJ2-1 | NA | TRBV19 | TGTGCCAGTAGTCTAACCTCGGGACTAGCGGGAGACAATGAGCAGTTCTTC | CASSLTSGLAGDNEQFF
TRBD2 | TRBJ2-5 | NA | TRBV2 | TGTGCCAGCAGTGCCGGGACTAGCGGGATACTCCGGGAGACCCAGTACTTC | CASSAGTSGILRETQYF
TRBD1 | TRBJ1-5 | NA | TRBV4-1 | TGCGCCAGCAGCCCGGACAGGGTCTGGAATCAGCCCCAGCATTTT | CASSPDRVWNQPQHF
NA | TRBJ1-1 | NA | TRBV10-3 | TGTGCCATCATGGGTCTAGGGAGCACTGAAGCTTTCTTT | CAIMGLGSTEAFF
NA | TRBJ1-1 | NA | TRBV4-2 | TGTGCCAGCAGCCCCGAATGGGGGCGCGAGACTGAAGCTTTCTTT | CASSPEWGRETEAFF
TRBD2 | TRBJ2-1 | NA | TRBV5-1 | TGCGCCAGCAGCTTGTGGGCGGGAGGGCCGAACAATGAGCAGTTCTTC | CASSLWAGGPNNEQFF
NA | TRBJ2-3 | NA | TRBV27 | TGTGCCAGCAGTCCCCTCGGGACATCATTCGATACGCAGTATTTT | CASSPLGTSFDTQYF
NA | TRBJ1-2 | NA | TRBV6-1 | TGTGCCAGCAGTGAAGCAATCGGGGGAAACTATGGCTACACCTTC | CASSEAIGGNYGYTF
NA | TRBJ2-6 | NA | TRBV7-3 | TGTGCCAGCAGCTTAACGGCGGGACGATCCTCTGGGGCCAACGTCCTGACTTTC | CASSLTAGRSSGANVLTF
TRBD1 | TRBJ1-1 | NA | TRBV29-1 | TGCAGCGTTCGGACAGGGGGGAACACTGAAGCTTTCTTT | CSVRTGGNTEAFF
NA | TRBJ2-7 | NA | TRBV7-8 | TGTGCCAGCAGCTTAAGGGGTCACTACGAGCAGTACTTC | CASSLRGHYEQYF
TRBD2 | TRBJ2-3 | NA | TRBV9 | TGTGCCAGCAGCTCTAGCGGAAGCACAGATACGCAGTATTTT | CASSSSGSTDTQYF
TRBD2 | TRBJ2-7 | NA | TRBV7-2 | TGTGCCAGCAGCCCCGGACTAGCGGATAGCTACGAGCAGTACTTC | CASSPGLADSYEQYF
TRBD2 | TRBJ2-1 | NA | TRBV7-3 | TGTGCCAGCAGCGTCGGGACTAGCGGCTACAATGAGCAGTTCTTC | CASSVGTSGYNEQFF
TRBD1 | TRBJ1-5 | NA | TRBV19 | TGTGCCAGTAGACCGGGACAGGGGGCGTATAGCAATCAGCCCCAGCATTTT | CASRPGQGAYSNQPQHF
NA | TRBJ1-3 | NA | TRBV6-6 | TGTGCCAGCAGTTACCCGACAGGTCGAGGAAACACCATATATTTT | CASSYPTGRGNTIYF
NA | TRBJ1-2 | NA | TRBV7-8 | TGTGCCAGCAGCTTTAAGACTTCCGGCGGGGGCTACACCTTC | CASSFKTSGGGYTF
TRBD2 | TRBJ2-7 | NA | TRBV28 | TGTGCCATTACGCCGGGACTAGCGGGAAGTTACGAGCAGTACTTC | CAITPGLAGSYEQYF